A single T cell receptor beta chain is shown here with its context. This CDR3 comprises 18 residues. The germline V and J ends were trimmed by 1 base and 5 bases, with 20 bases remaining between them. Germline-derived CDR1 and CDR2 are SGHVS and FQNEAQ. The sample is drawn from a study of blood T cell repertoires in COVID-19. Overall study context: T cells, B-cell-depleted T cells, or PBMCs provided the cDNA or gDNA that served as material.

In the source study's methods: Nucleated cell number was recorded as an estimate derived from reference gene primer amplification. The method was immunoSEQ multiplex PCR; TCRdb's version includes in-frame clones alone and lacks a portion of them. That table is the source of V, J and clone size, and D and trimming were worked out from the DNA. The sample has about 170,000 clones, roughly 86% seen once. Sequenced: peripheral blood. The TCR was taken from an elderly woman in a cohort sampled during active or convalescent COVID-19. The V and J genes are TRBV7-8 and TRBJ2-2; a possible D gene is TRBD2 (7 bases). The chain's CDR3 is CASSLGRNRGAETGELFF. The CDR3, as DNA: TGTGCCAGCAGCTTAGGGAGAAATCGGGGGGCGGAAACCGGGGAGCTGTTTTTT.